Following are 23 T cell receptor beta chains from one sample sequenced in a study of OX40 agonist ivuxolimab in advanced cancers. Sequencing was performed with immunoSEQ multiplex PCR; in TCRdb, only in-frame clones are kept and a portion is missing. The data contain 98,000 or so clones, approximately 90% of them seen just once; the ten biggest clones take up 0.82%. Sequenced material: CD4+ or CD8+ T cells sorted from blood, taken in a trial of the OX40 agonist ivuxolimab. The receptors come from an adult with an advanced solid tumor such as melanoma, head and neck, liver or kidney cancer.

The CDR3 bases are TGCGCCAGCGGTCGGGAGGAGACAATGAACACTGAAGCTTTCTTT. As protein: CASGREETMNTEAFF. J is TRBJ1-1 and V is TRBV5-1; D gene unclear. This CDR3 contains 15 residues. The V gene's germline CDR1 is SGHRS and CDR2 YFSETQ. V lost 7 bases and J 0 bases, leaving 16 bases between the germline ends.

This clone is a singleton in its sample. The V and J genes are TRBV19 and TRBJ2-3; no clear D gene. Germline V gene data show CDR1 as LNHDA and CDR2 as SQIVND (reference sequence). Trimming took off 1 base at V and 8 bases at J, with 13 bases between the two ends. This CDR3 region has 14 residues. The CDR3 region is CASSIGHHPGTQYF. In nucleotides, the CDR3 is TGTGCCAGTAGTATAGGACACCACCCTGGTACGCAGTATTTT.

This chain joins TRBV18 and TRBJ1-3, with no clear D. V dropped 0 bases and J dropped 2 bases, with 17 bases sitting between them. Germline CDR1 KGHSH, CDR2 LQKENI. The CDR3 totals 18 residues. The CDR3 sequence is CASSPPGLAVDPGNTIYF. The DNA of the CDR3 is TGTGCCAGCTCACCACCCGGGCTTGCAGTAGACCCTGGAAACACCATATATTTT. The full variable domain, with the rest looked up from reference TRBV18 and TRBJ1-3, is NAGVMQNPRHLVRRRGQEARLRCSPMKGHSHVYWYRQLPEEGLKFMVYLQKENIIDESGMPKERFSAEFPKEGPSILRIQQVVRGDSAAYFCASSPPGLAVDPGNTIYFGEGSWLTVV.

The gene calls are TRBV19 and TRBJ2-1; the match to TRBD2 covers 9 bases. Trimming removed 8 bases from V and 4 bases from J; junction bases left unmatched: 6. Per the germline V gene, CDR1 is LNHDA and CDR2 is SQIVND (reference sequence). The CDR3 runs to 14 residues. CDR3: CASGGLASYNEQFF. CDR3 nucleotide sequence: TGTGCCAGTGGGGGACTAGCTTCGTACAATGAGCAGTTCTTC. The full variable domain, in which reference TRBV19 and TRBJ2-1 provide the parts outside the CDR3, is DGGITQSPKYLFRKEGQNVTLSCEQNLNHDAMYWYRQDPGQGLRLIYYSQIVNDFQKGDIAEGYSVSREKKESFPLTVTSAQKNPTAFYLCASGGLASYNEQFFGPGTRLTVL.

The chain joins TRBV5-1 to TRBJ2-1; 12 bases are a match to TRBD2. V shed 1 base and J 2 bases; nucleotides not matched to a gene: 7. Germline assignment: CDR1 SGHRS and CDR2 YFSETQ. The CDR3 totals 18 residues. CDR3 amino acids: CASSLRLAGGSTYNEQFF. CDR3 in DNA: TGCGCCAGCAGCTTGCGGCTAGCGGGAGGGTCCACCTACAATGAGCAGTTCTTC.

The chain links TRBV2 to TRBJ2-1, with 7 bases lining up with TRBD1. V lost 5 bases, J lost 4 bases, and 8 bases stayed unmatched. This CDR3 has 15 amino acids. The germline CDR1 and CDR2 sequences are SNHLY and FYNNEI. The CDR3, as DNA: TGTGCCAGCAGTTCGACAGGGACCCCATACAATGAGCAGTTCTTC. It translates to CASSSTGTPYNEQFF.

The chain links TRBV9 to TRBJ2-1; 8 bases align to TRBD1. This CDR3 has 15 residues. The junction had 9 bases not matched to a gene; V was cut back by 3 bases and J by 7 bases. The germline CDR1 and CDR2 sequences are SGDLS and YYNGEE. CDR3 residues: CASSAPGTGTNEQFF. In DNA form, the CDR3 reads TGTGCCAGCAGCGCTCCCGGGACAGGAACAAATGAGCAGTTCTTC.

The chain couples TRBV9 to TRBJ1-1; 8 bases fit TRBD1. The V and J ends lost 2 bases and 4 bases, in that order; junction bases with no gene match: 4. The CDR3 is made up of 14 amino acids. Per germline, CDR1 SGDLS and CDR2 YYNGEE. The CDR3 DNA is TGTGCCAGCAGCGTGTCAGGGACAGGCACTGAAGCTTTCTTT. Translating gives CASSVSGTGTEAFF.

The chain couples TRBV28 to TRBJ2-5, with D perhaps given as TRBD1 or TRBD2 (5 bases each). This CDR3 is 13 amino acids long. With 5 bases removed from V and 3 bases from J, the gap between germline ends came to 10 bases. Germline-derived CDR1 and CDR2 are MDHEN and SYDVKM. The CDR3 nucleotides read TGTGCCAGCAGTATGGGACGCGAAGAGACCCAGTACTTC. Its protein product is CASSMGREETQYF.

The CDR3 loop reads CASSPPATTGQETQYF. CDR3 DNA: TGTGCCAGCTCACCCCCGGCTACGACCGGACAAGAGACCCAGTACTTC. This sequence joins TRBV18 and TRBJ2-5; D is uncertain. This CDR3 is built from 16 residues. Germline V gene data show CDR1 as KGHSH and CDR2 as LQKENI. The ends were cut back, 3 bases at V and 2 bases at J, with 16 bases in the middle.

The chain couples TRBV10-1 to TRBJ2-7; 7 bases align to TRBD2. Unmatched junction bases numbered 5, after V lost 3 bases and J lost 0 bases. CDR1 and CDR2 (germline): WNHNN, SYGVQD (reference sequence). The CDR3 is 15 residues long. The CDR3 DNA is TGCGCCAGCAGTGACGGAGCTAGCGGCTCCTACGAGCAGTACTTC. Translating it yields CASSDGASGSYEQYF.

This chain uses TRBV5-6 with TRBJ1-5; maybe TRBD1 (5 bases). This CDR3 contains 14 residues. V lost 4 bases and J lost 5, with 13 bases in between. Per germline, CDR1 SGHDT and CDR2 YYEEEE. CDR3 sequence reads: CASSRRGIDQPQHF. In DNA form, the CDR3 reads TGTGCCAGCAGCCGTCGGGGGATAGATCAGCCCCAGCATTTT.

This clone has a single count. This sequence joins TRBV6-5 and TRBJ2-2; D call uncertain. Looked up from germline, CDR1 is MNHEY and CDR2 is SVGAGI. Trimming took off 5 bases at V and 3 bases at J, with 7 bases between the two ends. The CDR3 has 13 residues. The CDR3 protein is CASSRDYTGELFF. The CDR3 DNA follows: TGTGCCAGCAGTCGAGATTACACCGGGGAGCTGTTTTTT.

The CDR3 DNA reads TGCGCCAGCAGCATTACAGGAGCCTCTGGGGCCAACGTCCTGACTTTC. It translates to CASSITGASGANVLTF. The gene calls are TRBV5-1 and TRBJ2-6; TRBD1 is a possible D gene (5 bases). Trimming took 4 bases from V and 0 from J, leaving 11 bases between them. Germline CDR1 is SGHRS and CDR2 is YFSETQ. The CDR3 has 16 amino acids.

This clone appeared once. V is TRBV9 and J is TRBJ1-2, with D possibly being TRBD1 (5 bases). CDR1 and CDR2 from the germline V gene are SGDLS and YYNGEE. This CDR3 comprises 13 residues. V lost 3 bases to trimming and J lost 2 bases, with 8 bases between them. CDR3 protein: CASSGEGNYGYTF. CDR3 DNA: TGTGCCAGCAGCGGGGAGGGGAACTATGGCTACACCTTC.

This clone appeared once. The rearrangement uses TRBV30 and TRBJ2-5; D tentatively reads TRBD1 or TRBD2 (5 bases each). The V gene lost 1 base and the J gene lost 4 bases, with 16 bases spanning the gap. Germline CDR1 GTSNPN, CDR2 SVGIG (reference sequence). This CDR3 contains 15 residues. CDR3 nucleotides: TGTGCCTGGAGTGGTCAGGGTCAGAGGGGAGAGACCCAGTACTTC. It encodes CAWSGQGQRGETQYF.

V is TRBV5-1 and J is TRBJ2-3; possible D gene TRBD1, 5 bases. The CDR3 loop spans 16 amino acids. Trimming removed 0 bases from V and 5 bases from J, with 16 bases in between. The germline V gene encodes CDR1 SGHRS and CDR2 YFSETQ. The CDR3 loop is CASSLEGSVNLDTQYF. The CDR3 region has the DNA TGCGCCAGCAGCTTGGAGGGGTCAGTGAACCTAGATACGCAGTATTTT.

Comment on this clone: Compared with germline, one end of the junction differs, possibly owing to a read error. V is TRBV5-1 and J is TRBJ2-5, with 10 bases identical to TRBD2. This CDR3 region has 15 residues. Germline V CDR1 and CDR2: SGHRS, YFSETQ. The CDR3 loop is CASSLVLAGEETQYF. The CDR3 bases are TGCGCCAGCAGTTTGGTTCTAGCGGGAGAAGAGACCCAGTACTTC.

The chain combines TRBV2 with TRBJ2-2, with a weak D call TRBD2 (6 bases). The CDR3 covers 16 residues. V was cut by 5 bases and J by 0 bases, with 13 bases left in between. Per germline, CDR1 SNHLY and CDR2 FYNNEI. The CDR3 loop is CASSPEGLSNTGELFF. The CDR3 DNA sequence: TGTGCCAGCAGTCCCGAGGGACTGTCGAACACCGGGGAGCTGTTTTTT.

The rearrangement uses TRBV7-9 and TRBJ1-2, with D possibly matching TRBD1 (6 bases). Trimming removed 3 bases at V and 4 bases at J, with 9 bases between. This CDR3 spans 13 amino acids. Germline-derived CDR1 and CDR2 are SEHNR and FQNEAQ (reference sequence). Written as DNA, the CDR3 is TGTGCCAGCAGCTTTGGACAGCCCTATGGCTACACCTTC. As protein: CASSFGQPYGYTF. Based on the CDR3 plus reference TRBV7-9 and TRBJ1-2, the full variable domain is DTGVSQNPRHKITKRGQNVTFRCDPISEHNRLYWYRQTLGQGPEFLTYFQNEAQLEKSRLLSDRFSAERPKGSFSTLEIQRTEQGDSAMYLCASSFGQPYGYTFGSGTRLTVV.

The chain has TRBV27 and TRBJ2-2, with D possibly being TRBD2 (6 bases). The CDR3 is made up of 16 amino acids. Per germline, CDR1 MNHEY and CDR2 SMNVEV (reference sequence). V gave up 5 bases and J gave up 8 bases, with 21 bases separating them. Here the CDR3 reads CASSPGGVQGEGELFF. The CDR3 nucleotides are TGTGCCAGCAGTCCCGGGGGAGTTCAGGGTGAGGGGGAGCTGTTTTTT.

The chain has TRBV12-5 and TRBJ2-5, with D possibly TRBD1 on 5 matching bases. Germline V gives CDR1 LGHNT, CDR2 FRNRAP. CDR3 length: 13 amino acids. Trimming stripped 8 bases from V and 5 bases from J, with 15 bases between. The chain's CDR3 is CASMQGNDETQYF. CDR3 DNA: TGTGCTAGTATGCAGGGTAATGACGAGACCCAGTACTTC.

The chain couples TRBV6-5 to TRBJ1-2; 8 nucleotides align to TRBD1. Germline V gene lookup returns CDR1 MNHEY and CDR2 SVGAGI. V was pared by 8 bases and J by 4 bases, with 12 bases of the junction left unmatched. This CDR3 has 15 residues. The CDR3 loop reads CASSDLDRVSYGYTF. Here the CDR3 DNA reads TGTGCCAGCTCCGACCTGGACAGGGTGAGCTATGGCTACACCTTC.